This T cell receptor (beta chain) was sequenced for a study of blood T cell repertoires in COVID-19. Germline loops: CDR1 GTSNPN, CDR2 SVGIG (reference sequence). V was clipped by 5 bases and J by 1 base; unmatched bases: 1. This CDR3 contains 14 residues. Libraries were prepared by immunoSEQ multiplex PCR; TCRdb keeps only in-frame clonotypes and omits some of them. The sample yields tens of thousands of clones, 90% seen once. This clonotype originated in a man in his fifties with acute or convalescent COVID-19. The V and J genes are TRBV30 and TRBJ1-5; 11 nucleotides match TRBD1. Sequencing input: peripheral blood. CDR3 residues: CAWGTGGSNQPQHF. The CDR3 coding sequence is TGTGCCTGGGGGACAGGGGGAAGCAATCAGCCCCAGCATTTT.